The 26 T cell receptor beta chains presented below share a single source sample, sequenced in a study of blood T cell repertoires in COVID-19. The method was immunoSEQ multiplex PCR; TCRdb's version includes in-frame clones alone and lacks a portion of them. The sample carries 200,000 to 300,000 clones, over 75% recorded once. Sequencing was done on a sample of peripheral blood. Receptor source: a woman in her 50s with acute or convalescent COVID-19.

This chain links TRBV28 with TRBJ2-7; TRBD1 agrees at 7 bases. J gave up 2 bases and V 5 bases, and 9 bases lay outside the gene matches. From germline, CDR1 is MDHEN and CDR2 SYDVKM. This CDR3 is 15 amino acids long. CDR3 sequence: CASSPRTGFAYEQYF. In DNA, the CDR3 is TGTGCCAGCAGTCCCCGGACAGGTTTTGCCTACGAGCAGTACTTC.

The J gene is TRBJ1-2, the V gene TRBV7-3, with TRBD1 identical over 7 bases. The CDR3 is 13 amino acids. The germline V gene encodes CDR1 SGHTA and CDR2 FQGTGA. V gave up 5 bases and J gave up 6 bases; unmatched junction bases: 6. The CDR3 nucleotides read TGTGCCAGCAGCCGGGACAGTATGGATGGCTACACCTTC. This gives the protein CASSRDSMDGYTF.

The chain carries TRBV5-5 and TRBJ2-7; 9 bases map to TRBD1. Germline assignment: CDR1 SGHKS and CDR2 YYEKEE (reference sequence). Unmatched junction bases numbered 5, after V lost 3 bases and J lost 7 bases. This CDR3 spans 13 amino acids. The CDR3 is CASSWDRVGEQYF. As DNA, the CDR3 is TGTGCCAGCAGCTGGGACAGGGTAGGGGAGCAGTACTTC. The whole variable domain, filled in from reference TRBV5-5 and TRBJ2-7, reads DAGVTQSPTHLIKTRGQQVTLRCSPISGHKSVSWYQQVLGQGPQFIFQYYEKEERGRGNFPDRFSARQFPNYSSELNVNALLLGDSALYLCASSWDRVGEQYFGPGTRLTVT.

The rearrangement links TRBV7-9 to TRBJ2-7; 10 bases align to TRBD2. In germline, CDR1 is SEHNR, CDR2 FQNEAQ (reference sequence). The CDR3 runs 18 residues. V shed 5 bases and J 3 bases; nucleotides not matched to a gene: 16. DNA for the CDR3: TGTGCCAGCAGCACCAGTCCAGCTTCTAGCGGGAGCGGCTACGAGCAGTACTTC. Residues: CASSTSPASSGSGYEQYF.

The CDR3 nucleotides read TGTGCCAGCAGCCAAACTCAGGGTACTGGAAACACCATATATTTT. Encoded protein: CASSQTQGTGNTIYF. This chain links TRBV4-2 with TRBJ1-3; tentative D call: TRBD1 (5 bases). Trimming took off 2 bases at V and 2 bases at J, with 10 bases between the two ends. The CDR3 is 15 amino acids. CDR1 LGHNA and CDR2 YNFKEQ come from the germline V gene.

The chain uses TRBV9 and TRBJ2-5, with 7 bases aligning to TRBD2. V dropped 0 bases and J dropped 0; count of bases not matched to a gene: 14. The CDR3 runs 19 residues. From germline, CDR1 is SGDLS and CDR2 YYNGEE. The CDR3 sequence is CASSVAEGTIGTNQETQYF. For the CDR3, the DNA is TGTGCCAGCAGCGTAGCAGAGGGAACCATCGGGACTAACCAAGAGACCCAGTACTTC.

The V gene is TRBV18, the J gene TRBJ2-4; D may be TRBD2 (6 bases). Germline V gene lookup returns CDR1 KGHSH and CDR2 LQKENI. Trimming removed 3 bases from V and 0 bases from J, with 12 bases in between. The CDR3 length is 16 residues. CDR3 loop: CASSPLPGGAKNIQYF. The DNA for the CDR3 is TGTGCCAGCTCACCCTTGCCCGGGGGAGCCAAAAACATTCAGTACTTC.

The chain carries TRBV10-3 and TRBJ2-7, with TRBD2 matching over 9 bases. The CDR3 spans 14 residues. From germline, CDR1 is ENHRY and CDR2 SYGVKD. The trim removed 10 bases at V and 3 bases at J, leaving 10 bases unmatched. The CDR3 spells CATNPGTSSYEQYF. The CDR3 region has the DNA TGTGCCACCAACCCCGGGACTAGCAGCTACGAGCAGTACTTC.

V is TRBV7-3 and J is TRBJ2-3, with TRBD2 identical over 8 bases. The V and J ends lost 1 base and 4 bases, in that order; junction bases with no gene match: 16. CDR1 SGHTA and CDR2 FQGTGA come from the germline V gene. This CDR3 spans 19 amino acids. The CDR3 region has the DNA TGTGCCAGCAGCTTAATTCCCTTGGGAGGCGGGAGGTTCGCAGATACGCAGTATTTT. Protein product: CASSLIPLGGGRFADTQYF.

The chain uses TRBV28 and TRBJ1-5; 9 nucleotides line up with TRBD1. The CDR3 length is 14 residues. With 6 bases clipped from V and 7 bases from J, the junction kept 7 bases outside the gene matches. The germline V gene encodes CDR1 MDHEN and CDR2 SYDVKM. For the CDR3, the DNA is TGTGCCAGCAGCCCACAGGGGGCAGCGCAGCCCCAGCATTTT. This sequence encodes CASSPQGAAQPQHF. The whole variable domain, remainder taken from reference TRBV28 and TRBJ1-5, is DVKVTQSSRYLVKRTGEKVFLECVQDMDHENMFWYRQDPGLGLRLIYFSYDVKMKEKGDIPEGYSVSREKKERFSLILESASTNQTSMYLCASSPQGAAQPQHFGDGTRLSIL.

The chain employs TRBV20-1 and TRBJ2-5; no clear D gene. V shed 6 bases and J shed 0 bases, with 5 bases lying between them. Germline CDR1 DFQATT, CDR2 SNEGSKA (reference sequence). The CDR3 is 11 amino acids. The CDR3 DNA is TGCAGTGCACATAACCAAGAGACCCAGTACTTC. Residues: CSAHNQETQYF.

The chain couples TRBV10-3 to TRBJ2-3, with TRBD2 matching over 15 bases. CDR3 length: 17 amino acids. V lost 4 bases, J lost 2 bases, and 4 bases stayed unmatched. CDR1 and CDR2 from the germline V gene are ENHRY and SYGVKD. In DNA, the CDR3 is TGTGCCATCAGTGCGGGACTAGCGGGAGGACCCACAGATACGCAGTATTTT. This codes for CAISAGLAGGPTDTQYF.

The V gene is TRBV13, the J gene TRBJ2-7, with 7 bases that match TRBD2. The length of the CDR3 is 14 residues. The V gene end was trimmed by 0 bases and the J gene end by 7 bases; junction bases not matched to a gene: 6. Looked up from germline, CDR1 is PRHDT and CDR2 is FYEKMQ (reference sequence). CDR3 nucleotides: TGTGCCAGCAGCTTAGGTGGCGGGAGAGGTGAGCAGTACTTC. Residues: CASSLGGGRGEQYF.

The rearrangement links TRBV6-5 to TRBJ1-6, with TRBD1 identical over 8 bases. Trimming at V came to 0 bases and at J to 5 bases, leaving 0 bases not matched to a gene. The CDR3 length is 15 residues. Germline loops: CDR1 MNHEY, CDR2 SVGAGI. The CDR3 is CASSYSGQDNSPLHF. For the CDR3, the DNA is TGTGCCAGCAGTTACTCGGGACAGGATAATTCACCCCTCCACTTT.

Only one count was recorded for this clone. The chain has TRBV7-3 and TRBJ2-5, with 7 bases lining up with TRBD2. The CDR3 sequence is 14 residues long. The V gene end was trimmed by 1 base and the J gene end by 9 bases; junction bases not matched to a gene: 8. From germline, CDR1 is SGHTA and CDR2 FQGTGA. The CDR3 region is CASSLMTGGHPQYF. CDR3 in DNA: TGTGCCAGCAGCTTAATGACGGGAGGCCATCCCCAGTACTTC.

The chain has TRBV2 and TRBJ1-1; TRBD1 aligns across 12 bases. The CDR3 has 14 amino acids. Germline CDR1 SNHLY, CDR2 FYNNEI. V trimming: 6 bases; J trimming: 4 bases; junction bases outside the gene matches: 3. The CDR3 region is CASSGTGGLTEAFF. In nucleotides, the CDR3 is TGTGCCAGCAGCGGGACAGGGGGCCTCACTGAAGCTTTCTTT.

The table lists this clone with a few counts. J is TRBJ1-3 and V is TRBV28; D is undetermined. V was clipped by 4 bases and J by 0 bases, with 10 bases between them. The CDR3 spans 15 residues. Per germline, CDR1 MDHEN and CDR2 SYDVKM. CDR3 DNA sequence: TGTGCCAGCAGTTCGGGAGGAAGCTCTGGAAACACCATATATTTT. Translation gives CASSSGGSSGNTIYF.

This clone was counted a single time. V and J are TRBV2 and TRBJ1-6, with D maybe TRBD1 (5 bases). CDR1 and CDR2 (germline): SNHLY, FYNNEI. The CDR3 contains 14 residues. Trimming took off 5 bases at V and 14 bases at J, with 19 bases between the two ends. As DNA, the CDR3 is TGTGCCAGCAGTCCCCAGGGCTGGGATTCGTCCCTCCACTTT. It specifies CASSPQGWDSSLHF.

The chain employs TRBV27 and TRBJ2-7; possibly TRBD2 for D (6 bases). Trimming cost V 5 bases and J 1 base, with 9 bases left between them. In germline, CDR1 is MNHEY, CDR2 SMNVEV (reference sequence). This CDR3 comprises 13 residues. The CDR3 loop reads CASSGSGSYEQYF. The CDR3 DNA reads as TGTGCCAGCAGTGGTAGCGGATCCTACGAGCAGTACTTC.

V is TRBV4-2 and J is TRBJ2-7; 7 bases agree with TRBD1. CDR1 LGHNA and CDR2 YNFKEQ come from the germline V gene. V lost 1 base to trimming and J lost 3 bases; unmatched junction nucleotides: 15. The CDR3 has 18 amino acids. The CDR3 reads CASSQGGLRDSQDYEQYF. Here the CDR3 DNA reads TGTGCCAGCAGCCAAGGAGGACTCCGGGACAGTCAGGACTACGAGCAGTACTTC.

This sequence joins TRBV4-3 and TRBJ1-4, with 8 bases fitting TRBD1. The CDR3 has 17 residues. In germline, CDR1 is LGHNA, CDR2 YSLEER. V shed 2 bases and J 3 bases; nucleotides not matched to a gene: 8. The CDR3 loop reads CASSQYATGQANEKLFF. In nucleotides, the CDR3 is TGCGCCAGCAGCCAATACGCGACGGGACAGGCTAATGAAAAACTGTTTTTT.

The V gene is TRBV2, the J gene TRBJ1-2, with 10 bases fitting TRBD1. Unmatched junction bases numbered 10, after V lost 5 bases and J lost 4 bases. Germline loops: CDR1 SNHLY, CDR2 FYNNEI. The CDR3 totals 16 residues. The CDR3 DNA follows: TGTGCCAGCAGTACCAGACAGGGGGCGCTTGGCTATGGCTACACCTTC. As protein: CASSTRQGALGYGYTF.

In DNA form, the CDR3 reads TGCGCCAGCAGCCAATTGATCGACAGGGGCGGCACAGATACGCAGTATTTT. It codes for CASSQLIDRGGTDTQYF. The J gene is TRBJ2-3, the V gene TRBV4-1; 8 nucleotides align to TRBD1. CDR3 length: 17 residues. CDR1 MGHRA and CDR2 YSYEKL come from the germline V gene. J gave up 1 base and V 2 bases, and 8 bases lay outside the gene matches.

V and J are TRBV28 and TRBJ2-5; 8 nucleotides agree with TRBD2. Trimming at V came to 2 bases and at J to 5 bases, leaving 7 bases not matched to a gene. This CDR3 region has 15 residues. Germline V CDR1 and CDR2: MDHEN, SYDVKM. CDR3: CASSLIGLAHETQYF. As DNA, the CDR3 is TGTGCCAGCAGTTTAATAGGACTAGCTCACGAGACCCAGTACTTC.

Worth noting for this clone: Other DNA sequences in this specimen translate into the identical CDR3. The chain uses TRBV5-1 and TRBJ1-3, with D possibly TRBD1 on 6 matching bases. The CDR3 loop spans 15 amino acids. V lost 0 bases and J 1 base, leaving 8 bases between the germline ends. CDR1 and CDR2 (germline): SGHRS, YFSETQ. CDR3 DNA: TGCGCCAGCAGCTTGGCAACAGGGTCTGGAAACACCATATATTTT. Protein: CASSLATGSGNTIYF.

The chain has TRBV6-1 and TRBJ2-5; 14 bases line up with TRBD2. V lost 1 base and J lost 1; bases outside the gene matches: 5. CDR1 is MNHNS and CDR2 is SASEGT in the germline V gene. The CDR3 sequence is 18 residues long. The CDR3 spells CASSEGLAGGVPQETQYF. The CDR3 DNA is TGTGCCAGCAGTGAAGGACTAGCGGGAGGGGTCCCCCAAGAGACCCAGTACTTC.